This is a list of T cell receptor beta chains from one sample in a study of cytomegalovirus exposure and HLA in healthy donors. Assay used: immunoSEQ multiplex PCR; TCRdb lists only in-frame clones, some missing. The sample includes about 180,000 clones, about 83% of them seen just once. The sample taken for sequencing was PBMCs. Receptors were obtained from a girl aged 5 to 17 in good health and CMV-seropositive. Both conserved end residues are part of each CDR3. A D gene is named only where the DNA matches it firmly. The size of a clone is reported for some rows only, either as once, few or many, or as a class for expanded clones.

V gene: TRBV2; D gene: -; clone size: once; J gene: TRBJ1-5; CDR3 protein: CASRKRVLGQPQHF; CDR3 DNA: TGTGCCAGCAGGAAGCGGGTATTAGGGCAGCCCCAGCATTTT
V gene: TRBV6-5; D gene: TRBD2; clone size: -; J gene: TRBJ2-5; CDR3 protein: CASSSGGREETQYF; CDR3 DNA: TGTGCCAGCAGTTCGGGGGGGCGCGAGGAGACCCAGTACTTC
V gene: TRBV6-6; D gene: TRBD1; clone size: -; J gene: TRBJ1-4; CDR3 protein: CASRWDRANEKLFF; CDR3 DNA: TGTGCCAGCAGGTGGGACAGGGCTAATGAAAAACTGTTTTTT
V gene: TRBV4-1; D gene: -; clone size: -; J gene: TRBJ2-5; CDR3 protein: CASSQADNRETQYF; CDR3 DNA: TGCGCCAGCAGCCAAGCCGACAACCGGGAGACCCAGTACTTC
V gene: TRBV5-6; D gene: -; clone size: once; J gene: TRBJ1-2; CDR3 protein: CASTLQGINYGYTF; CDR3 DNA: TGTGCCAGCACGCTACAGGGTATTAACTATGGCTACACCTTC
V gene: TRBV11-1; D gene: TRBD1; clone size: -; J gene: TRBJ1-1; CDR3 protein: CASSPDREKAFF; CDR3 DNA: TGTGCCAGCAGCCCGGACAGGGAGAAAGCTTTCTTT
V gene: TRBV27; D gene: TRBD2; clone size: once; J gene: TRBJ2-1; CDR3 protein: CASSPGGPVNEQFF; CDR3 DNA: TGTGCCAGCAGCCCGGGGGGGCCCGTCAATGAGCAGTTCTTC
V gene: TRBV13; D gene: TRBD2; clone size: -; J gene: TRBJ2-1; CDR3 protein: CASSRLAGGYNEQFF; CDR3 DNA: TGTGCCAGCAGTAGACTAGCGGGGGGGTACAATGAGCAGTTCTTC
V gene: TRBV29-1; D gene: -; clone size: -; J gene: TRBJ2-1; CDR3 protein: CSVINGQGLVFF; CDR3 DNA: TGCAGCGTGATAAATGGGCAGGGCCTTGTATTCTTC
V gene: TRBV5-1; D gene: TRBD1; clone size: -; J gene: TRBJ1-3; CDR3 protein: CASSLDRAVWNTIYF; CDR3 DNA: TGCGCCAGCAGCTTAGACAGGGCTGTTTGGAACACCATATATTTT
V gene: TRBV18; D gene: -; clone size: -; J gene: TRBJ1-3; CDR3 protein: CASSPVPGDTIYF; CDR3 DNA: TGTGCCAGCTCACCAGTTCCGGGGGACACCATATATTTT
V gene: TRBV19; D gene: TRBD1; clone size: -; J gene: TRBJ2-1; CDR3 protein: CASSIGEGQGGNEQFF; CDR3 DNA: TGTGCCAGTAGTATAGGGGAGGGACAGGGGGGCAATGAGCAGTTCTTC
V gene: TRBV6-1; D gene: TRBD2; clone size: few; J gene: TRBJ2-3; CDR3 protein: CASSDSGGGADTQYF; CDR3 DNA: TGTGCCAGCAGTGATAGCGGGGGGGGCGCAGATACGCAGTATTTT
V gene: TRBV6-5; D gene: -; clone size: -; J gene: TRBJ1-1; CDR3 protein: CASGVWTGNTEAFF; CDR3 DNA: TGTGCCAGCGGGGTCTGGACGGGAAACACTGAAGCTTTCTTT
V gene: TRBV10-3; D gene: -; clone size: -; J gene: TRBJ1-3; CDR3 protein: CALQEHSGNTIYF; CDR3 DNA: TGTGCCCTCCAAGAGCACTCTGGAAACACCATATATTTT
V gene: TRBV9; D gene: TRBD1; clone size: -; J gene: TRBJ1-1; CDR3 protein: CASSQDGRGLGDTEAFF; CDR3 DNA: TGTGCCAGCAGCCAAGATGGCAGGGGGTTAGGGGACACTGAAGCTTTCTTT
V gene: TRBV6-5; D gene: -; clone size: -; J gene: TRBJ1-2; CDR3 protein: CASLTGRAGYTF; CDR3 DNA: TGTGCCAGCCTCACAGGGAGGGCTGGCTACACCTTC
V gene: TRBV19; D gene: -; clone size: -; J gene: TRBJ2-7; CDR3 protein: CASRLGAGSEQYF; CDR3 DNA: TGTGCCAGTAGGTTGGGGGCTGGGTCCGAGCAGTACTTC
V gene: TRBV19; D gene: TRBD2; clone size: -; J gene: TRBJ2-1; CDR3 protein: CASSGTSGAPYNEQFF; CDR3 DNA: TGTGCCAGTAGCGGGACTAGCGGGGCGCCCTACAATGAGCAGTTCTTC
V gene: TRBV2; D gene: -; clone size: -; J gene: TRBJ1-2; CDR3 protein: CASRARTAAGYTF; CDR3 DNA: TGTGCCAGCAGGGCAAGGACAGCGGCTGGCTACACCTTC
V gene: TRBV7-9; D gene: TRBD2; clone size: -; J gene: TRBJ2-3; CDR3 protein: CASSSGTSGNTQYF; CDR3 DNA: TGTGCCAGCAGCTCCGGGACTAGCGGTAATACGCAGTATTTT
V gene: TRBV29-1; D gene: TRBD1; clone size: -; J gene: TRBJ2-7; CDR3 protein: CSVRDSSYEQYF; CDR3 DNA: TGCAGCGTTCGGGACAGCTCCTACGAGCAGTACTTC
V gene: TRBV15; D gene: -; clone size: -; J gene: TRBJ1-5; CDR3 protein: CATSRDLATQPQHF; CDR3 DNA: TGTGCCACCAGCAGAGATTTAGCCACCCAGCCCCAGCATTTT
V gene: TRBV19; D gene: -; clone size: -; J gene: TRBJ2-7; CDR3 protein: CASSIYPGSYEQYF; CDR3 DNA: TGTGCCAGTAGTATATATCCGGGATCCTACGAGCAGTACTTC
V gene: TRBV5-6; D gene: TRBD1; clone size: -; J gene: TRBJ2-1; CDR3 protein: CASRPGQGYNEQFF; CDR3 DNA: TGTGCCAGCAGGCCGGGACAGGGGTACAATGAGCAGTTCTTC
V gene: TRBV9; D gene: -; clone size: -; J gene: TRBJ2-7; CDR3 protein: CASSPQVRPTYEQYF; CDR3 DNA: TGTGCCAGCAGCCCACAGGTCAGGCCCACGTACGAGCAGTACTTC
V gene: TRBV5-6; D gene: -; clone size: -; J gene: TRBJ2-3; CDR3 protein: CASSDRDLQNTDTQYF; CDR3 DNA: TGTGCCAGCAGTGATCGGGACTTACAAAACACAGATACGCAGTATTTT